The source of this T cell receptor (beta chain) is a study of lymphopenia after photon versus proton radiotherapy. Notes on the study in general: Photon-treated patients lost naive T cells and TCR diversity; proton-treated stayed stable.

To note about this clone: The antigen remains unidentified.

The length of the CDR3 is 13 residues. Trimming cost V 1 base and J 4 bases, with 8 bases left between them. The germline V gene encodes CDR1 SGHRS and CDR2 YFSETQ. Profiling relied on immunoSEQ multiplex PCR, and the TCRdb table lists in-frame clones only, not all of them. Of fewer than 70,000 clones in the sample, about nine tenths were seen once. The receptor was derived from a man of 80 years or more with esophageal cancer. The V and J genes are TRBV5-1 and TRBJ1-2, with D uncertain. Sample: peripheral blood, taken from a patient treated with proton-based radiotherapy. The CDR3 protein is CASSLPTPYGYTF. The CDR3 region has the DNA TGCGCCAGCAGCTTGCCGACTCCCTATGGCTACACCTTC.